This is a list of T cell receptor beta chains from one sample in a study of T cells in Graves' hyperthyroidism and ophthalmopathy. Using its own MiXCR run on the multiplex PCR reads, TCRdb lists one record per CDR3 protein. Here the sample spans about 400,000 distinct CDR3 sequences, more than 12% being singletons. Sequencing used blood. Receptors were obtained from a woman aged 25 to 39 with Graves' hyperthyroidism. CDR3s include the opening cysteine and the closing phenylalanine or tryptophan. D genes are given only for firm matches. The size entry is marked missing in some rows and otherwise reads once, few, many or a size class.

j_gene: TRBJ1-1
d_gene: NA
abundance: many
v_gene: TRBV2
CDR3aa: CASSGGGTLNTEAFF
CDR3nt: TGTGCCAGCAGTGGAGGGGGGACCCTTAACACTGAAGCTTTCTTT

j_gene: TRBJ2-5
d_gene: NA
abundance: NA
v_gene: TRBV7-2
CDR3aa: CASSPVRGPNKETQYF
CDR3nt: TGTGCCAGCAGCCCCGTTCGGGGACCTAACAAAGAGACCCAGTACTTC

j_gene: TRBJ1-6
d_gene: TRBD1
abundance: many
v_gene: TRBV2
CDR3aa: CASYADRVHNSPLHF
CDR3nt: TGTGCCAGCTATGCCGACAGGGTTCATAATTCACCCCTCCACTTT

j_gene: TRBJ2-7
d_gene: TRBD1
abundance: few
v_gene: TRBV29-1
CDR3aa: CSVERTGGSYEQYF
CDR3nt: TGCAGCGTTGAGCGGACAGGGGGCTCCTACGAGCAGTACTTC

j_gene: TRBJ2-7
d_gene: NA
abundance: NA
v_gene: TRBV6-6
CDR3aa: CASSYLPYHRQQLPYYYEQYF
CDR3nt: TGTGCCAGCAGTTACCTCCCTTACCACCGACAGCAGCTTCCCTATTACTACGAGCAGTACTTC

j_gene: TRBJ2-1
d_gene: TRBD2
abundance: many
v_gene: TRBV28
CDR3aa: CASTLRLAGYNEQFF
CDR3nt: TGTGCCAGCACCCTCCGGCTAGCGGGGTACAATGAGCAGTTCTTC

j_gene: TRBJ2-2
d_gene: TRBD1
abundance: few
v_gene: TRBV4-2
CDR3aa: CASSQYTGTGGWAGELFF
CDR3nt: TGTGCCAGCAGCCAATATACCGGGACAGGGGGATGGGCCGGGGAGCTGTTTTTT

j_gene: TRBJ2-5
d_gene: NA
abundance: many
v_gene: TRBV12-3/TRBV12-4
CDR3aa: CASSLSGRDGETQYF
CDR3nt: TGTGCCAGCAGTTTGTCGGGGCGGGACGGAGAGACCCAGTACTTC

j_gene: TRBJ2-2
d_gene: NA
abundance: few
v_gene: TRBV11-3
CDR3aa: CASSLCIARGNTGELFF
CDR3nt: TGTGCCAGCAGCTTATGCATAGCGAGAGGGAACACCGGGGAGCTGTTTTTT

j_gene: TRBJ2-1
d_gene: NA
abundance: few
v_gene: TRBV7-7
CDR3aa: CASSLYQDNEQFF
CDR3nt: TGTGCTAGCAGCTTATATCAGGACAATGAGCAGTTCTTC

j_gene: TRBJ1-5
d_gene: TRBD1
abundance: many
v_gene: TRBV18
CDR3aa: CASSPQTGRDQPQHF
CDR3nt: TGTGCCAGCTCACCTCAGACAGGGAGGGATCAGCCCCAGCATTTT

j_gene: TRBJ1-5
d_gene: NA
abundance: few
v_gene: TRBV3-1
CDR3aa: CASSRGRSDQPQHF
CDR3nt: TGTGCCAGCTCGAGAGGGAGATCTGATCAGCCCCAGCATTTT

j_gene: TRBJ2-7
d_gene: TRBD2
abundance: many
v_gene: TRBV5-6
CDR3aa: CASSLRRGASLRKVGYEQYF
CDR3nt: TGTGCCAGCAGCTTGAGGCGGGGGGCCAGTTTAAGGAAAGTTGGCTACGAGCAGTACTTC

j_gene: TRBJ2-5
d_gene: NA
abundance: many
v_gene: TRBV24-1
CDR3aa: CATIGTQPETQYF
CDR3nt: TGTGCCACCATCGGGACTCAGCCAGAGACCCAGTACTTC

j_gene: TRBJ1-2
d_gene: NA
abundance: many
v_gene: TRBV28
CDR3aa: CASSRYTTDAYGYTF
CDR3nt: TGTGCCAGCAGCCGCTATACTACGGACGCCTATGGCTACACCTTC

j_gene: TRBJ2-7
d_gene: TRBD1
abundance: many
v_gene: TRBV11-2
CDR3aa: CASTPVAGTGGYEQYF
CDR3nt: TGTGCCAGCACCCCCGTGGCGGGGACAGGGGGTTACGAGCAGTACTTC

j_gene: TRBJ2-3
d_gene: NA
abundance: many
v_gene: TRBV3-1
CDR3aa: CASSQFRLDSDTQYF
CDR3nt: TGTGCCAGCAGCCAATTCCGTCTAGACTCAGATACGCAGTATTTT

j_gene: TRBJ2-5
d_gene: TRBD2
abundance: few
v_gene: TRBV10-1
CDR3aa: CASSEGVAGSGETQYF
CDR3nt: TGCGCCAGCAGTGAGGGGGTAGCGGGATCGGGAGAGACCCAGTACTTC

j_gene: TRBJ2-2
d_gene: NA
abundance: few
v_gene: TRBV2
CDR3aa: CASSVGQGGGPSTGELFF
CDR3nt: TGTGCCAGCAGTGTGGGTCAAGGGGGAGGGCCGAGCACCGGGGAGCTGTTTTTT

j_gene: TRBJ2-1
d_gene: NA
abundance: NA
v_gene: TRBV27
CDR3aa: CANPLAAISYNEQFF
CDR3nt: TGTGCCAACCCCCTGGCAGCGATCTCCTACAATGAGCAGTTCTTC

j_gene: TRBJ2-7
d_gene: TRBD1
abundance: few
v_gene: TRBV6-5
CDR3aa: CAGSYDTGQGYEQYF
CDR3nt: TGTGCCGGCAGTTACGACACGGGACAGGGGTACGAGCAGTACTTC

j_gene: TRBJ2-2
d_gene: NA
abundance: NA
v_gene: TRBV24-1
CDR3aa: CATSDEDRTGELFF
CDR3nt: TGTGCCACCAGTGACGAAGACAGGACCGGGGAGCTGTTTTTT